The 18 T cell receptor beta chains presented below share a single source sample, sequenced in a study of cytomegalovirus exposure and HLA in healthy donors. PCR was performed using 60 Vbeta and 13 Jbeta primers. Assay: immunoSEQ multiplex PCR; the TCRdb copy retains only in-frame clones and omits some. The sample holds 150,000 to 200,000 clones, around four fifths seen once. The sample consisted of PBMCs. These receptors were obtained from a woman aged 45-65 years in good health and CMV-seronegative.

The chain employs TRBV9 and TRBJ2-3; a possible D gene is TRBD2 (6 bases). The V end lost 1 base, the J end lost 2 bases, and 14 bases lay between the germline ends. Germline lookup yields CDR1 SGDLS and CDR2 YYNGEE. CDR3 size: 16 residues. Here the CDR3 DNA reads TGTGCCAGCAGCGTATCTCCGGGGGAAACCACAGATACGCAGTATTTT. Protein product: CASSVSPGETTDTQYF.

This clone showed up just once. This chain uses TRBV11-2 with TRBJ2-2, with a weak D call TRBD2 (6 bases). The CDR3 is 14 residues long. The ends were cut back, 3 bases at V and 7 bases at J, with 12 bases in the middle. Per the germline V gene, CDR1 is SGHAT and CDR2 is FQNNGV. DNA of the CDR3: TGTGCCAGCAGCTTGCGGGGCTCAGGCGGGGAGCTGTTTTTT. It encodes CASSLRGSGGELFF. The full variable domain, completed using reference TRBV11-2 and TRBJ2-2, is EAGVAQSPRYKIIEKRQSVAFWCNPISGHATLYWYQQILGQGPKLLIQFQNNGVVDDSQLPKDRFSAERLKGVDSTLKIQPAKLEDSAVYLCASSLRGSGGELFFGEGSRLTVL.

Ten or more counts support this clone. CDR3: CASSPSGGAPEQYF. The CDR3 DNA is TGTGCCAGCAGTCCTAGCGGGGGGGCACCCGAGCAGTACTTC. The chain joins TRBV6-1 to TRBJ2-7; 12 bases line up with TRBD2. With V trimmed by 5 bases and J by 6 bases, 5 bases remained unmatched. The germline V gene encodes CDR1 MNHNS and CDR2 SASEGT. The CDR3 sequence is 14 residues long.

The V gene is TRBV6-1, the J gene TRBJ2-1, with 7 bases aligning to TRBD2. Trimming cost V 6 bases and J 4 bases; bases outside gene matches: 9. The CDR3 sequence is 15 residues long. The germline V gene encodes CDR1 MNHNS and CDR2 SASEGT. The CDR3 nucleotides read TGTGCCAGCAGAGAGGGCGAGCGGGGATACAATGAGCAGTTCTTC. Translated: CASREGERGYNEQFF.

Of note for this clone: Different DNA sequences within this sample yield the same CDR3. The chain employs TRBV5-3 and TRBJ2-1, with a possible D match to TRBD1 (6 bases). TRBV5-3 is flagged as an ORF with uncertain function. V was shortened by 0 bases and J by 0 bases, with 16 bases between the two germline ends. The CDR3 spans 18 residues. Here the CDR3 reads CARSLGQGKGSSYNEQFF. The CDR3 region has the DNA TGTGCCAGAAGCTTGGGGCAGGGGAAAGGCTCCTCCTACAATGAGCAGTTCTTC.

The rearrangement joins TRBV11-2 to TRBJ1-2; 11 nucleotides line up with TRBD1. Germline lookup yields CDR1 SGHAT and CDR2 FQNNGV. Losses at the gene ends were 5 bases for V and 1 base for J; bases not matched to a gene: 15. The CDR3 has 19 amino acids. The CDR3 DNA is TGTGCCAGCAGCCCCCGGGGATGGACAGGGGGCCCCTTTAACTATGGCTACACCTTC. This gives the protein CASSPRGWTGGPFNYGYTF. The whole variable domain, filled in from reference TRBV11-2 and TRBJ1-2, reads EAGVAQSPRYKIIEKRQSVAFWCNPISGHATLYWYQQILGQGPKLLIQFQNNGVVDDSQLPKDRFSAERLKGVDSTLKIQPAKLEDSAVYLCASSPRGWTGGPFNYGYTFGSGTRLTVV.

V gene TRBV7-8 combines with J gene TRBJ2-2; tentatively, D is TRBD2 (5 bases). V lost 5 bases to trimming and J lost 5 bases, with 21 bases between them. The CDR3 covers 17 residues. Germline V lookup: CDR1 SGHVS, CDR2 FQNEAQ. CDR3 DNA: TGTGCCAGCAGCGACTACCTCGGACGGACGGGGACCGGGGAGCTGTTTTTT. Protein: CASSDYLGRTGTGELFF.

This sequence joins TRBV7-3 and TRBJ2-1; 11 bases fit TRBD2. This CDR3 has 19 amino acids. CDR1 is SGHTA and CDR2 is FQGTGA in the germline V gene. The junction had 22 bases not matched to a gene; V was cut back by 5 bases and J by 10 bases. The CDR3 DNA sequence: TGTGCCAGCAGCCTAAGGGGGCTACGGACTAGCGGGCGCCCCCCCGAGCAGTTCTTC. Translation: CASSLRGLRTSGRPPEQFF.

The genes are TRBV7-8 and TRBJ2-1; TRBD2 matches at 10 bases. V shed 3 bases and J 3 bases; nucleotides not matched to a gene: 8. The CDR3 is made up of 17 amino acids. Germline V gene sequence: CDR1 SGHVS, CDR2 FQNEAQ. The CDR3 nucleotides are TGTGCCAGCAGCTTTGCAGAGACTAGCGGGTTCTACAATGAGCAGTTCTTC. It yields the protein CASSFAETSGFYNEQFF. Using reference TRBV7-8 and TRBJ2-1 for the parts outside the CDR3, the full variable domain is GAGVSQSPRYKVAKRGQDVALRCDPISGHVSLFWYQQALGQGPEFLTYFQNEAQLDKSGLPSDRFFAERPEGSVSTLKIQRTQQEDSAVYLCASSFAETSGFYNEQFFGPGTRLTVL.

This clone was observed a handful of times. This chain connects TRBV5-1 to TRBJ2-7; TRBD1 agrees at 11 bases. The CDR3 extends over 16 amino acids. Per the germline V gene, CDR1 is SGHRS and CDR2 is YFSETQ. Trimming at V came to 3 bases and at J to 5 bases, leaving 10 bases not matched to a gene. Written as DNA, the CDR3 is TGCGCCAGCAGCTCCCCACCTGGACAGGGGGCCCACGAGCAGTACTTC. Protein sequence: CASSSPPGQGAHEQYF.

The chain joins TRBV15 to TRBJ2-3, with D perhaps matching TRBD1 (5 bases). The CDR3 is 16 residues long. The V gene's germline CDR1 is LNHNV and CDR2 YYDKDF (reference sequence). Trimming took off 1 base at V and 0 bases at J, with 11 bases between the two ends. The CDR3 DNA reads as TGTGCCACCAGCAGAGGTGGGGCAGGGAGCACAGATACGCAGTATTTT. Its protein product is CATSRGGAGSTDTQYF.

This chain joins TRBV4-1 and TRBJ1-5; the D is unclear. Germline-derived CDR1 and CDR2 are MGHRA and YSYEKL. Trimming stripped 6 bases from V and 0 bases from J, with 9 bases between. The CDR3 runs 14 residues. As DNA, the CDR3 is TGCGCCAGCAGGGGAGTTTATAGCAATCAGCCCCAGCATTTT. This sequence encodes CASRGVYSNQPQHF.

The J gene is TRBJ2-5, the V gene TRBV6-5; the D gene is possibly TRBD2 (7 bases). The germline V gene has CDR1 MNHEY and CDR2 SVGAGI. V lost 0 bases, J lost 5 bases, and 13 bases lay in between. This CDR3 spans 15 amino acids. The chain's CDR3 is CASSYSTGGWETQYF. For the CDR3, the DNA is TGTGCCAGCAGTTACTCGACGGGGGGCTGGGAGACCCAGTACTTC.

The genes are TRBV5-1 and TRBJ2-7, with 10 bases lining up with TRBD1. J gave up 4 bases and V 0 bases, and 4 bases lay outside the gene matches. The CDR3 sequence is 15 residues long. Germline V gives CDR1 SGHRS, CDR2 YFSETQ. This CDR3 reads CASSLVGTGEYEQYF. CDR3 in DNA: TGCGCCAGCAGCTTGGTCGGGACAGGGGAGTACGAGCAGTACTTC.

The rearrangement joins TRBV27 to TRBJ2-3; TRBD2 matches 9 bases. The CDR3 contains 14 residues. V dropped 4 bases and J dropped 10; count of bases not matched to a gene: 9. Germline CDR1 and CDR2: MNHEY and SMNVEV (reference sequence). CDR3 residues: CASSYLISGSAQYF. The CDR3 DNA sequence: TGTGCCAGCAGTTACCTTATTAGCGGGAGTGCGCAGTATTTT.

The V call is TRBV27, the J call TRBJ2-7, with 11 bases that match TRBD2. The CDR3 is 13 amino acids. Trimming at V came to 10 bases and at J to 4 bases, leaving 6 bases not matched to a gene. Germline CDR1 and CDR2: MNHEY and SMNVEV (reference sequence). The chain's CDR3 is CATRLAGSYEQYF. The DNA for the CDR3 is TGTGCCACCAGACTAGCGGGGTCGTACGAGCAGTACTTC.

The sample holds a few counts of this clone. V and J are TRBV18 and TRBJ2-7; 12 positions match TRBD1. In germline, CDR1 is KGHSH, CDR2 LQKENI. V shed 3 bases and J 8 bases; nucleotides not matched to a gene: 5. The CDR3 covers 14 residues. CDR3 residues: CASSPGQGASKQYF. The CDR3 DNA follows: TGTGCCAGCTCACCGGGACAGGGGGCGTCCAAGCAGTACTTC.

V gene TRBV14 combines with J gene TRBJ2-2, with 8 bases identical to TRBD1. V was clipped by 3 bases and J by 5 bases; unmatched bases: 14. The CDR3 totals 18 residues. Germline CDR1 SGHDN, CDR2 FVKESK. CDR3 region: CASSHRLFRGRDTGELFF. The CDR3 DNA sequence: TGTGCCAGCAGCCACCGGCTATTCAGGGGGCGCGATACCGGGGAGCTGTTTTTT.